This TCR beta chain was sequenced during a study of cytomegalovirus exposure and HLA in healthy donors. Whole-study results and caveats: Prediction of most subjects' HLA-A and HLA-B alleles by TCR beta sequences was reportedly accurate. A highly shared variant cluster was judged a likely technical artifact.

Germline lookup yields CDR1 SEHNR and CDR2 FQNEAQ (reference sequence). The CDR3 contains 13 residues. V lost 5 bases and J 6 bases, leaving 11 bases between the germline ends. As concerns this clone: Antigen unknown.

13 Jbeta primers and 60 Vbeta primers were used for the PCR. In the original processing: There were 80 million to 95 million unique TCR beta chains by a later count, and about 12 million of them were shared. TCRdb's copy holds only in-frame clones and misses some; the assay was immunoSEQ multiplex PCR. V and J calls and clone size come straight from that table; D and trimming were deduced from the DNA. The table includes about 210,000 clones, 82% detected once. The specimen was PBMCs. V usage is TRBV7-9 and J usage is TRBJ2-1; TRBD2 might be the D (6 bases). The sequence came from a man aged 40-49 years in good health and CMV-seropositive. The DNA of the CDR3 is TGTGCCAGCAGCGGACTAAGAATCAATGAGCAGTTCTTC. As protein: CASSGLRINEQFF.